The table lists the clone carrying this T cell receptor (beta chain) with a count of one. Generated by immunoSEQ multiplex PCR, the TCRdb table keeps only in-frame clones and is missing some. The table has 100,000 to 150,000 clones, about 84% seen once. This record belongs to a study of PD-L1 blockade in urothelial cancer. Study information: Beginning at some point between 2014 and 2015, patients received atezolizumab, given as 1,200 mg intravenously every 3 weeks. In terms of prior chemotherapy, patients had received 0 to 3 regimens.

The germline gives CDR1 SEHNR, CDR2 FQNEAQ (reference sequence). Trimming pared 2 bases from V and 5 bases from J, leaving 6 bases between. The CDR3 runs to 13 residues. Sample time point: peripheral blood 6 weeks after treatment start. Locally advanced or metastatic urothelial carcinoma was diagnosed in the patients. The material was PBMCs, obtained around atezolizumab (anti-PD-L1) treatment. This clonotype originated in a middle-aged man with urothelial cancer. V usage is TRBV7-9 and J usage is TRBJ2-2, with D perhaps TRBD2 (5 bases). CDR3 region: CASSLTGTGELFF. DNA for the CDR3: TGTGCCAGCAGCTTAACGGGGACCGGGGAGCTGTTTTTT. Full variable domain (remainder filled in from reference TRBV7-9 and TRBJ2-2): DTGVSQNPRHKITKRGQNVTFRCDPISEHNRLYWYRQTLGQGPEFLTYFQNEAQLEKSRLLSDRFSAERPKGSFSTLEIQRTEQGDSAMYLCASSLTGTGELFFGEGSRLTVL.